Shown below are 30 T cell receptor beta chains from a single sample sequenced in a study of Ad26.COV2.S vaccination and SARS-CoV-2 variants. Treatment denoted: some 20 received Ad26.COV2.S at low or high dose, single or two shots; several received placebo; per-sample allocation not given. Vaccine and placebo recipients were sampled on day 63 after the first injection. Generated by immunoSEQ multiplex PCR, the TCRdb table keeps only in-frame clones and is missing some. Of a few hundred thousand clones in the sample, 89% are singletons; the top ten hold about 2%. The material was peripheral blood, obtained in a trial of Ad26.COV2.S vaccine versus placebo. The receptors shown here come from a person aged 18-60 years who received the Ad26.COV2.S COVID-19 vaccine or a placebo.

This clone occurred a few times. The chain links TRBV5-1 to TRBJ2-2, with 10 positions matching TRBD2. CDR3 length equals 16 residues. The trim removed 3 bases at V and 2 bases at J, leaving 4 bases unmatched. CDR1 and CDR2 (germline): SGHRS, YFSETQ. The CDR3 DNA is TGCGCCAGCAGCTCTTCTAGCGGGAGTAACACCGGGGAGCTGTTTTTT. Translation gives CASSSSSGSNTGELFF.

J is TRBJ2-7 and V is TRBV7-2; D gene uncertain. The germline gives CDR1 SGHTA, CDR2 FQGNSA. Trimming stripped 4 bases from V and 3 bases from J, with 7 bases between. The CDR3 covers 12 residues. DNA for the CDR3: TGTGCCAGCAGCTCGAGCGACTACGAGCAGTACTTC. Its protein product is CASSSSDYEQYF.

The chain carries TRBV5-1 and TRBJ1-6; D not resolved. Per the germline V gene, CDR1 is SGHRS and CDR2 is YFSETQ. Trimming removed 0 bases from V and 5 bases from J, with 6 bases in between. The CDR3 has 14 residues. The CDR3 loop reads CASSLGGDNSPLHF. CDR3 nucleotides: TGCGCCAGCAGCTTGGGTGGGGATAATTCACCCCTCCACTTT.

CDR3 in amino acids: CASSLGTSPRDTQYF. DNA for the CDR3: TGCGCCAGCAGCTTGGGGACTAGCCCGAGGGATACGCAGTATTTT. This rearrangement joins TRBV5-1 to TRBJ2-3; the match to TRBD2 covers 8 bases. Germline CDR1 SGHRS, CDR2 YFSETQ. Trimming cost V 0 bases and J 6 bases; bases outside gene matches: 6. The CDR3 loop spans 15 amino acids. Variable domain in full (rest from reference TRBV5-1 and TRBJ2-3): KAGVTQTPRYLIKTRGQQVTLSCSPISGHRSVSWYQQTPGQGLQFLFEYFSETQRNKGNFPGRFSGRQFSNSRSEMNVSTLELGDSALYLCASSLGTSPRDTQYFGPGTRLTVL.

This chain uses TRBV27 with TRBJ2-3, with 7 bases fitting TRBD2. Germline V lookup: CDR1 MNHEY, CDR2 SMNVEV (reference sequence). V lost 5 bases and J lost 4; bases outside the gene matches: 6. CDR3 length equals 14 residues. CDR3 protein: CASSLVAGADTQYF. DNA for the CDR3: TGTGCCAGCAGTCTAGTTGCGGGAGCAGATACGCAGTATTTT.

J is TRBJ2-1 and V is TRBV15; a possible D gene is TRBD1 (6 bases). The germline gives CDR1 LNHNV, CDR2 YYDKDF (reference sequence). This CDR3 has 13 residues. The V gene lost 0 bases and the J gene lost 8 bases, with 8 bases spanning the gap. In DNA, the CDR3 is TGTGCCACCAGCAGAGATCAGGGGTATGAGCAGTTCTTC. This translates into CATSRDQGYEQFF.

This rearrangement joins TRBV29-1 to TRBJ2-5; D is unresolved. CDR1 and CDR2 (germline): SQVTM, ANQGSEA. This CDR3 comprises 14 residues. Trimming left V 0 bases short and J 5 bases short, with 13 bases between. The CDR3 DNA is TGCAGCGTTGAAGATAGATGGGGTAGGGAGACCCAGTACTTC. It is translated as CSVEDRWGRETQYF.

In this sample, this clone turned up once. This rearrangement joins TRBV5-1 to TRBJ1-2, with D unclear. The ends were cut back, 0 bases at V and 1 base at J, with 7 bases in the middle. Germline CDR1 reads SGHRS; CDR2 reads YFSETQ. There are 14 residues in the CDR3. This chain's CDR3 is CASSLDGRNYGYTF. The DNA for the CDR3 is TGCGCCAGCAGCTTGGACGGCCGTAACTATGGCTACACCTTC.

J is TRBJ2-1 and V is TRBV7-3; 8 nucleotides line up with TRBD2. CDR3 size: 18 residues. V lost 4 bases and J lost 0; bases outside the gene matches: 11. Germline CDR1 SGHTA, CDR2 FQGTGA. CDR3 nucleotides: TGTGCCAGCAGCTCCTCCGGGGGGGCGGACAACTCCTACAATGAGCAGTTCTTC. This gives the protein CASSSSGGADNSYNEQFF.

The rearrangement joins TRBV6-1 to TRBJ2-4; weak D call: TRBD1 (6 bases). Between the trimmed V and J ends, which lost 2 bases and 7 bases, there was a span of 18 bases. This CDR3 spans 16 amino acids. Per the germline V gene, CDR1 is MNHNS and CDR2 is SASEGT. DNA of the CDR3: TGTGCCAGCAGTGAAAAGGCAGGGGCGATGTGGAACATTCAGTACTTC. It encodes CASSEKAGAMWNIQYF.

V is TRBV5-1 and J is TRBJ1-1; tentatively, D is TRBD1 (5 bases). Germline V CDR1 and CDR2: SGHRS, YFSETQ. Trimming cost V 0 bases and J 3 bases, with 12 bases left between them. The CDR3 contains 15 residues. CDR3 coding DNA: TGCGCCAGCAGCTTGGAATTCCGGGGGGACACTGAAGCTTTCTTT. Protein sequence: CASSLEFRGDTEAFF. The full variable domain, with the rest looked up from reference TRBV5-1 and TRBJ1-1, is KAGVTQTPRYLIKTRGQQVTLSCSPISGHRSVSWYQQTPGQGLQFLFEYFSETQRNKGNFPGRFSGRQFSNSRSEMNVSTLELGDSALYLCASSLEFRGDTEAFFGQGTRLTVV.

The chain links TRBV12-3 or TRBV12-4 to TRBJ2-7; D is undetermined. The V end lost 6 bases, the J end lost 3 bases, and 6 bases lay between the germline ends. The CDR3 consists of 11 residues. CDR3 sequence: CASRVGYEQYF. The CDR3 DNA follows: TGTGCCAGCAGGGTGGGCTACGAGCAGTACTTC.

The CDR3 DNA is TGTGCCAGCAGTGAATTCGGGACAGCCAACTATGGCTACACCTTC. As protein: CASSEFGTANYGYTF. This sequence joins TRBV25-1 and TRBJ1-2, with TRBD1 matching over 7 bases. This CDR3 is 15 amino acids long. Germline V gene lookup returns CDR1 MGHDK and CDR2 SYGVNS. Trimming took 1 base from V and 2 from J; bases not matched to a gene: 4.

The chain is built from TRBV3-1 (or the pseudogene TRBV3-2) and TRBJ2-1, with no clear D. Germline V gene sequence: CDR1 LGHDT, CDR2 YNNKEL (reference sequence). This CDR3 is 12 amino acids long. The germline V and J ends were trimmed by 1 base and 9 bases, with 7 bases remaining between them. Here the CDR3 reads CASSQVAGEQFF. In DNA form, the CDR3 reads TGTGCCAGCAGCCAAGTCGCCGGTGAGCAGTTCTTC.

The chain joins TRBV3-1 (or the pseudogene TRBV3-2) to TRBJ2-2; either TRBD1 or TRBD2 may fit D (5 bases each). CDR1 LGHDT and CDR2 YNNKEL come from the germline V gene (reference sequence). V lost 5 bases, J lost 5 bases, and 12 bases lay in between. The CDR3 covers 14 residues. The CDR3 bases are TGTGCCAGCAGCGAGGGACGGCAGACCGGGGAGCTGTTTTTT. It is translated as CASSEGRQTGELFF.

V is TRBV9 and J is TRBJ2-1; D perhaps matches TRBD2 (6 bases). V gave up 4 bases and J gave up 0 bases, with 11 bases separating them. CDR3 size: 15 residues. Germline CDR1 reads SGDLS; CDR2 reads YYNGEE. The CDR3 loop reads CASSRGTYSYNEQFF. The CDR3 bases are TGTGCCAGCAGCCGGGGGACCTACTCCTACAATGAGCAGTTCTTC.

This rearrangement joins TRBV28 to TRBJ1-2, with D unresolved. Trimming took 5 bases from V and 0 from J, leaving 10 bases between them. The CDR3 has 14 amino acids. Germline-derived CDR1 and CDR2 are MDHEN and SYDVKM. CDR3 DNA: TGTGCCAGCAGTACCGGGTTGTCTAACTATGGCTACACCTTC. This sequence encodes CASSTGLSNYGYTF.

This chain connects TRBV2 to TRBJ1-1, with D possibly being TRBD1 (6 bases). The CDR3 sequence is 14 residues long. The germline V and J ends were trimmed by 4 bases and 0 bases, with 9 bases remaining between them. Per germline, CDR1 SNHLY and CDR2 FYNNEI. CDR3 nucleotides: TGTGCCAGCAGTGGGACAGTTATGAACACTGAAGCTTTCTTT. Translated, it gives CASSGTVMNTEAFF.

The chain recombines TRBV11-2 with TRBJ2-1, with unresolved D. CDR3 length: 12 residues. Germline-derived CDR1 and CDR2 are SGHAT and FQNNGV. V was cut by 5 bases and J by 9 bases, with 11 bases left in between. The CDR3, as DNA: TGTGCCAGCAGCACCGAGAGAGGTGAGCAGTTCTTC. Translation gives CASSTERGEQFF.

V usage is TRBV15 and J usage is TRBJ2-2; tentative D call: TRBD2 (6 bases). The CDR3 is 14 amino acids. CDR1 and CDR2 (germline): LNHNV, YYDKDF (reference sequence). With 5 bases removed from V and 6 bases from J, the gap between germline ends came to 13 bases. The CDR3 DNA reads as TGTGCCACCAGCGGACTAAGACTCTCCGGGGAGCTGTTTTTT. Translation: CATSGLRLSGELFF.

The V gene is TRBV19, the J gene TRBJ2-1; D is possibly TRBD1 or TRBD2 (6 bases each). The CDR3 length is 17 residues. V lost 11 bases to trimming and J lost 0 bases, with 23 bases between them. The germline CDR1 and CDR2 sequences are LNHDA and SQIVND (reference sequence). The CDR3 region has the DNA TGTGCCGGCCCGGGACACCGAAGGGGGGACTCCTACAATGAGCAGTTCTTC. Translated: CAGPGHRRGDSYNEQFF.

The chain uses TRBV13 and TRBJ1-1; maybe TRBD1 (6 bases). CDR1 is PRHDT and CDR2 is FYEKMQ in the germline V gene (reference sequence). The ends were cut back, 3 bases at V and 1 base at J, with 12 bases in the middle. This CDR3 region has 15 residues. The CDR3 bases are TGTGCCAGCAGCTTCCGGGACAAACCGAACACTGAAGCTTTCTTT. It encodes CASSFRDKPNTEAFF.

The chain combines TRBV6-5 with TRBJ1-2; TRBD1 is a possible D gene (6 bases). The CDR3 contains 15 residues. CDR1 and CDR2 from the germline V gene are MNHEY and SVGAGI. V was cut by 2 bases and J by 0 bases, with 10 bases left in between. CDR3 coding DNA: TGTGCCAGCAGTTACACAGGGTTCTCTAACTATGGCTACACCTTC. Its protein product is CASSYTGFSNYGYTF.

For this clone: A read error is possible here, since a much larger clone lies one base away. This sequence joins TRBV10-3 and TRBJ2-3; 10 bases line up with TRBD1. Germline loops: CDR1 ENHRY, CDR2 SYGVKD. V was clipped by 3 bases and J by 4 bases; unmatched bases: 1. This CDR3 contains 14 residues. The chain's CDR3 is CAISDGTGADTQYF. The CDR3 DNA reads as TGTGCCATCAGTGACGGGACAGGGGCAGATACGCAGTATTTT.

CDR3 amino acids: CATSREGTTNYGYTF. Here the CDR3 DNA reads TGTGCCACCAGCAGAGAGGGAACTACTAACTATGGCTACACCTTC. The chain joins TRBV15 to TRBJ1-2, with unresolved D. There are 15 residues in the CDR3. The ends were cut back, 0 bases at V and 0 bases at J, with 8 bases in the middle. Germline assignment: CDR1 LNHNV and CDR2 YYDKDF (reference sequence).

This clone occurred once. The rearrangement joins TRBV6-4 to TRBJ1-1; 9 bases fit TRBD1. The CDR3 sequence is 15 residues long. Looked up from germline, CDR1 is MRHNA and CDR2 is SNTAGT. Trimming cost V 5 bases and J 1 base; bases outside gene matches: 5. This CDR3 is CASSREQGANTEAFF. Here the CDR3 DNA reads TGTGCCAGCAGTCGCGAACAGGGGGCGAACACTGAAGCTTTCTTT.

This rearrangement joins TRBV7-2 to TRBJ2-1; D may be TRBD2 (6 bases). CDR3 length: 15 residues. Germline-derived CDR1 and CDR2 are SGHTA and FQGNSA. V lost 7 bases to trimming and J lost 7 bases, with 20 bases between them. CDR3 sequence reads: CASKIGGNVGNEQFF. CDR3 bases: TGTGCCAGCAAGATCGGCGGGAATGTAGGGAATGAGCAGTTCTTC.

This clone was counted a few times. The chain is built from TRBV27 and TRBJ2-6; 9 bases fit TRBD1. The CDR3 extends over 19 amino acids. Unmatched junction bases numbered 12, after V lost 3 bases and J lost 3 bases. CDR1 is MNHEY and CDR2 is SMNVEV in the germline V gene (reference sequence). For the CDR3, the DNA is TGTGCCAGCAGTTTTTTCGCGGGACAGGGCCGAATTGGGGCCAACGTCCTGACTTTC. As protein: CASSFFAGQGRIGANVLTF.

The gene calls are TRBV19 and TRBJ2-2; D possibly uses TRBD1 or TRBD2 (5 bases each). Trimming stripped 5 bases from V and 4 bases from J, with 17 bases between. This CDR3 spans 16 amino acids. Per the germline V gene, CDR1 is LNHDA and CDR2 is SQIVND (reference sequence). The CDR3 region has the DNA TGTGCCAGTAGTTTCCGGGACGCCTACCGCACCGGGGAGCTGTTTTTT. Amino acids: CASSFRDAYRTGELFF.

This chain links TRBV7-2 with TRBJ2-1; possibly TRBD2 for D (5 bases). The V gene lost 6 bases and the J gene lost 0 bases, with 6 bases spanning the gap. The germline gives CDR1 SGHTA, CDR2 FQGNSA. The CDR3 consists of 13 residues. CDR3 residues: CASRGSSYNEQFF. In nucleotides, the CDR3 is TGTGCCAGCAGGGGGAGCTCCTACAATGAGCAGTTCTTC.